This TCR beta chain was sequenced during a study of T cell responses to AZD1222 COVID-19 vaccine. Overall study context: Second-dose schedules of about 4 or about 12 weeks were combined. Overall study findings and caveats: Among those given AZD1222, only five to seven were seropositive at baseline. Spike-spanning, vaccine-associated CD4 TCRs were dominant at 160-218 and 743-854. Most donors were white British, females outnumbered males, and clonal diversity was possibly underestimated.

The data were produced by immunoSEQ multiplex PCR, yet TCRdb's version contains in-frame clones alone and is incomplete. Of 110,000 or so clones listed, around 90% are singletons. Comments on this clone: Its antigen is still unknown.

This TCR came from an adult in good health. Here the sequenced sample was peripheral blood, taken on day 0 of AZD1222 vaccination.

As DNA, the CDR3 is TGTGCCAGCAGTTTTAGCAGGGCCCTCGGCGAGCAGTACTTC. Protein sequence: CASSFSRALGEQYF. V usage is TRBV28 and J usage is TRBJ2-7, with D perhaps TRBD1 (5 bases). CDR1 and CDR2 from the germline V gene are MDHEN and SYDVKM. The CDR3 length is 14 residues. V lost 3 bases and J 6 bases, leaving 15 bases between the germline ends. Using reference TRBV28 and TRBJ2-7 for the parts outside the CDR3, the full variable domain is DVKVTQSSRYLVKRTGEKVFLECVQDMDHENMFWYRQDPGLGLRLIYFSYDVKMKEKGDIPEGYSVSREKKERFSLILESASTNQTSMYLCASSFSRALGEQYFGPGTRLTVT.